This T cell receptor (beta chain) was profiled in a study of OX40 agonist ivuxolimab in advanced cancers. The repertoire was sequenced with immunoSEQ multiplex PCR; TCRdb's copy has only in-frame clones and lacks some. The data hold fewer than 70,000 clones, with approximately 84% observed a single time. The CDR3 is 15 residues long. CDR1 and CDR2 (germline): SGDLS, YYNGEE. V gave up 3 bases and J gave up 0 bases, with 10 bases separating them. The sequence was obtained from an adult with an advanced solid tumor such as melanoma, head and neck, liver or kidney cancer. The chain recombines TRBV9 with TRBJ2-1; perhaps TRBD1 as D (6 bases). Sequences were derived from CD4+ or CD8+ T cells sorted from blood, sampled in a trial of the OX40 agonist ivuxolimab. CDR3 nucleotides: TGTGCCAGCAGCGCTCAGGGGAACTCCTACAATGAGCAGTTCTTC. Its translation is CASSAQGNSYNEQFF.